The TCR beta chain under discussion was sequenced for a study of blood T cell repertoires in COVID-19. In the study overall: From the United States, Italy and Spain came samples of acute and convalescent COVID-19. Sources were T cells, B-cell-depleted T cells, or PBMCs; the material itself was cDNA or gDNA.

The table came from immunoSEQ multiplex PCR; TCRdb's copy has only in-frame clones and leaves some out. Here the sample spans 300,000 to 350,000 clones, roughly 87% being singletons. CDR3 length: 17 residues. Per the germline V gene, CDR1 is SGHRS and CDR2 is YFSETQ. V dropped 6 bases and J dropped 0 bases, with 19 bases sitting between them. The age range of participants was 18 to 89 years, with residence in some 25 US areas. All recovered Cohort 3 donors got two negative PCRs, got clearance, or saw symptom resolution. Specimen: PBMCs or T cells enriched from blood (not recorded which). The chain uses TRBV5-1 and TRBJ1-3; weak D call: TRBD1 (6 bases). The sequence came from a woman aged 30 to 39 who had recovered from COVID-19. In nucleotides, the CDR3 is TGCGCCAGCACCCTCCTCCCAACAGGGAGCTCTGGAAACACCATATATTTT. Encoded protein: CASTLLPTGSSGNTIYF.